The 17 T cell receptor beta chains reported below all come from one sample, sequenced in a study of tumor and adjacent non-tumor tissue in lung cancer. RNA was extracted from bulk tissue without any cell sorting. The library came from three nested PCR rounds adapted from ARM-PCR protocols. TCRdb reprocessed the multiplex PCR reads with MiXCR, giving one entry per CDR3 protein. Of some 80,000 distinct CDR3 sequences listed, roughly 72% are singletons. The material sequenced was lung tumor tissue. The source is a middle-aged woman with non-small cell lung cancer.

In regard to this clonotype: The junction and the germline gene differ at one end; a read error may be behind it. For the CDR3, the DNA is TGCGCCAGTAGTGGGACTCGGGTCCGGGAGCTGTTTTTT. As protein: CASSGTRVRELFF. The V gene is TRBV10-2, the J gene TRBJ2-2; possible D gene TRBD2, 6 bases. Germline CDR1 and CDR2: WSHSY and SAAADI. This CDR3 is 13 amino acids long.

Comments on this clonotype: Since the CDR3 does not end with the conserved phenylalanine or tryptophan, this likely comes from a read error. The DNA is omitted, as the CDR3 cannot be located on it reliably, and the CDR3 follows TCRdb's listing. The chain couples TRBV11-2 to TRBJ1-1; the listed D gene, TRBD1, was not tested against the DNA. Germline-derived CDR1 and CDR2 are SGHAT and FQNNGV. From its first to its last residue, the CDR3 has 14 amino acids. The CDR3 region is CASSLDGRCWGAFS.

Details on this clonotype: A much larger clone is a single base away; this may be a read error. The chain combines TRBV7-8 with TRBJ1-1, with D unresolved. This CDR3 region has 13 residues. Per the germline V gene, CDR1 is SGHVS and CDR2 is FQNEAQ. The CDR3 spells CASSRAANTVAFF. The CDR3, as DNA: TGTGCCAGCAGCCGAGCAGCGAACACTGTAGCTTTCTTT.

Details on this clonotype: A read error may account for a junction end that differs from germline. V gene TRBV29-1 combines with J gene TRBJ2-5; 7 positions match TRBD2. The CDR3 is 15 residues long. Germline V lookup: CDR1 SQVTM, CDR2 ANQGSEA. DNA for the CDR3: TGCAGCGTTGCCCCGACTAGCACTCGGTTTAAGACCCAGCACTTC. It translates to CSVAPTSTRFKTQHF.

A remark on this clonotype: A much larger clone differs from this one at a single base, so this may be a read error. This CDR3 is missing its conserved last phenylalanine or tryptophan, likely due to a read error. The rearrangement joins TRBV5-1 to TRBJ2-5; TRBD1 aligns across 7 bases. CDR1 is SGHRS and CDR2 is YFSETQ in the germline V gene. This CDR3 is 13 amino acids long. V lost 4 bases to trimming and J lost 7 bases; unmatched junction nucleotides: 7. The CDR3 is CASSADPGGTQYL. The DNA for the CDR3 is TGCGCCAGCAGCGCCGACCCAGGGGGGACCCAGTACTTA.

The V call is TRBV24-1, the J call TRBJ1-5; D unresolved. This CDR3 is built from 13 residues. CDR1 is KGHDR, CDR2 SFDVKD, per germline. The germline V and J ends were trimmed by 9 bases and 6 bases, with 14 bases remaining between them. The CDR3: CATYAGFSQPQHF. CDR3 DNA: TGTGCCACCTATGCAGGTTTTTCTCAGCCCCAGCATTTT.

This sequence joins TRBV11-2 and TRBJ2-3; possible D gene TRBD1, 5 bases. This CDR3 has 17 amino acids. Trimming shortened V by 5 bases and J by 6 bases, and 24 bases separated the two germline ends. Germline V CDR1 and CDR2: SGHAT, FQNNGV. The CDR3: CASSRLIGAGSADTQYF. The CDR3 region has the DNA TGTGCCAGCAGCCGCCTTATAGGGGCTGGTTCCGCGGATACGCAGTATTTT.

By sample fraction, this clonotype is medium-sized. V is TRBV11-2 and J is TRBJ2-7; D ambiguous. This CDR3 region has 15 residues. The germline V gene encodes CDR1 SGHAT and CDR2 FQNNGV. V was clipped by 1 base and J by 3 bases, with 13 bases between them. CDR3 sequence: CASSLVQPEYYEQYF. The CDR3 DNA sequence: TGTGCCAGCAGCTTAGTGCAGCCGGAGTACTACGAGCAGTACTTC.

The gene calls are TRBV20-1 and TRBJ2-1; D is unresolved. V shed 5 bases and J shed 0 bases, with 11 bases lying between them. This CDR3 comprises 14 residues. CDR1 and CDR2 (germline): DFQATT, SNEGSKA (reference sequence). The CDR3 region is CSAYQASSYNEQFF. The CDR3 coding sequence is TGCAGTGCTTATCAAGCGAGCTCCTACAATGAGCAGTTCTTC.

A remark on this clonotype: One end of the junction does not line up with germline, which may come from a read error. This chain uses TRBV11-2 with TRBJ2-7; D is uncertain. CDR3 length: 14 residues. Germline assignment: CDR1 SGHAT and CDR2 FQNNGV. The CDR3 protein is CASNLVSNSHEQYF. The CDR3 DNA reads TGTGCCAGCAACTTAGTCTCAAATTCCCACGAGCAGTACTTC.

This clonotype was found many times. The CDR3 DNA follows: TGTGCCAGCAGCCAAGGCAGTCATTTT. This gives the protein CASSQGSHF. The chain is built from TRBV14 and TRBJ1-5; no clear D. This CDR3 is 9 amino acids long. The germline CDR1 and CDR2 sequences are SGHDN and FVKESK. The V gene lost 1 base and the J gene lost 16 bases, with 5 bases spanning the gap.

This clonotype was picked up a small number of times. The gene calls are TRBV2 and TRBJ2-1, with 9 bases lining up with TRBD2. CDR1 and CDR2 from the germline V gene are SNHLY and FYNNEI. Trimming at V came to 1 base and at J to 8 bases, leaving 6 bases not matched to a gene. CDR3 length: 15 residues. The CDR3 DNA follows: TGTGCCAGCAGTGAAGGTAGCGGGAGTGTCTATGAGCAGTTCTTC. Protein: CASSEGSGSVYEQFF.

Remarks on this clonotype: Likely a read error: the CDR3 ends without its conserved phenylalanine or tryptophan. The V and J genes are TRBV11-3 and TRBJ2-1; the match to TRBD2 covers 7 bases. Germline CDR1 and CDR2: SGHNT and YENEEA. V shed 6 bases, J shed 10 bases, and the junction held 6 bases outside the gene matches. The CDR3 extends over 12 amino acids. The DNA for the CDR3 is TGTGCCAGCAGTTGGGAGGGAGTCGAGCAGTTCCTC. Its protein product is CASSWEGVEQFL.

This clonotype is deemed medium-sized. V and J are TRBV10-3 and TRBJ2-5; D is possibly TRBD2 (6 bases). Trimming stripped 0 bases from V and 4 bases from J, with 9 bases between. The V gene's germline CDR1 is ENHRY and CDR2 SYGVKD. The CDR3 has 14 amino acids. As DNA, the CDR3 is TGTGCCATCAGTGAGTCTGCTAGCGTAGAGACCCAGTACTTC. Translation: CAISESASVETQYF.

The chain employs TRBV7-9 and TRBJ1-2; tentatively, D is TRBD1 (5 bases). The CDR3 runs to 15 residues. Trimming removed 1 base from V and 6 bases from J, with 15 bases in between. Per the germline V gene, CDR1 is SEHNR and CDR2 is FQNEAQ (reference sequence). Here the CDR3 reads CASSLVQDGCHGYTF. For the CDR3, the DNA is TGTGCCAGCAGCTTAGTACAGGACGGATGTCATGGCTACACCTTC.

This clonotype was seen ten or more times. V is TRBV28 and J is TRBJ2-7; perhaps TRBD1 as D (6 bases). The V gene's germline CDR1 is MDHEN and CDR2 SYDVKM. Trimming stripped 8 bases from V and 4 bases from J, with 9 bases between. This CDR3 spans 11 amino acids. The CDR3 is CASRTAYEQYF. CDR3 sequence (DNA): TGTGCCAGCCGGACAGCTTACGAGCAGTACTTC.

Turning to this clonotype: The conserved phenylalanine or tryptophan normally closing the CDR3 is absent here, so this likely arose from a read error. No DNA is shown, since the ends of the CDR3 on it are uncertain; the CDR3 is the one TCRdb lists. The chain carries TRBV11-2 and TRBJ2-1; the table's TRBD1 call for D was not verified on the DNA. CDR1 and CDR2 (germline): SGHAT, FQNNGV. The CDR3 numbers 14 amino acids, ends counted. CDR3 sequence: CASSVTGAVNEHLL.